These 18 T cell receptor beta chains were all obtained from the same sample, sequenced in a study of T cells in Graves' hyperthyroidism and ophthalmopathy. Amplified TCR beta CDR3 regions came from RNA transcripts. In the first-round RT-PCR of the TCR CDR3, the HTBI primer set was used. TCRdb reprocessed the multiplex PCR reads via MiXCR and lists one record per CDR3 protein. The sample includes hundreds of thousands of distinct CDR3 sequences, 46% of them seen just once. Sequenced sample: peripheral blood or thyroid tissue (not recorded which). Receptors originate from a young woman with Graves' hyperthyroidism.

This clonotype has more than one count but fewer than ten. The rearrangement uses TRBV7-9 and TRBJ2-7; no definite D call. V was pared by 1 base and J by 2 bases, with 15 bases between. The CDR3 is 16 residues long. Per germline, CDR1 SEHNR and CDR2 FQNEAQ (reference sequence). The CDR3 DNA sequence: TGTGCCAGCAGCTTAGAGGCGCGACACTTGCCCTACGAGCAGTACTTC. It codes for CASSLEARHLPYEQYF.

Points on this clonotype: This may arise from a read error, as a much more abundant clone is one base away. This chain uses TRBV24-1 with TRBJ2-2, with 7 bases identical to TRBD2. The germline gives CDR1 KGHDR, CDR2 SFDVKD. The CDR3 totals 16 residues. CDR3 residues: CAASDFEGGSDGELFF. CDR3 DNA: TGTGCCGCCAGTGATTTTGAGGGAGGGAGCGACGGGGAGCTGTTTTTT.

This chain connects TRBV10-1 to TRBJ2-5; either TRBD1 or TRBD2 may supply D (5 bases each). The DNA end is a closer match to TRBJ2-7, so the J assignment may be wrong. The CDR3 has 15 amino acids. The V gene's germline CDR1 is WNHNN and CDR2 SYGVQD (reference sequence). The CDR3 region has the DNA TGCGCCAGCAGCCATGCTTTAACGGGACCCTACGAGCAGTACTTC. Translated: CASSHALTGPYEQYF.

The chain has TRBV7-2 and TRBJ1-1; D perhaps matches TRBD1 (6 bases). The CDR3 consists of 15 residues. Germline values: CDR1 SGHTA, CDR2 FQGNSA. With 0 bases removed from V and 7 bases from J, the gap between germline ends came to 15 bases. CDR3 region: CASSLAPGGQGEAFF. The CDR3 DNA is TGTGCCAGCAGCTTAGCACCCGGGGGGCAGGGTGAAGCTTTCTTT. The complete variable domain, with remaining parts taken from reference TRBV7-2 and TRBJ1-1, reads GAGVSQSPSNKVTEKGKDVELRCDPISGHTALYWYRQSLGQGLEFLIYFQGNSAPDKSGLPSDRFSAERTGGSVSTLTIQRTQQEDSAVYLCASSLAPGGQGEAFFGQGTRLTVV.

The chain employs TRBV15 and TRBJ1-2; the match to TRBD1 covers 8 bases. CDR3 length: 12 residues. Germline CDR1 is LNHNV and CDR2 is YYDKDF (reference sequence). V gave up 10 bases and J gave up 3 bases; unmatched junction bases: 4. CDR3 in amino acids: CARAGGDYGYTF. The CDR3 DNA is TGTGCCAGGGCAGGGGGCGACTATGGCTACACCTTC.

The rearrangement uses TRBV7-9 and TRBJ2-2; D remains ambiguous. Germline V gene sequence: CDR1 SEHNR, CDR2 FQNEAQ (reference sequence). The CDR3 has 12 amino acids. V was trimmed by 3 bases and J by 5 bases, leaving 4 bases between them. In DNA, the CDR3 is TGTGCCAGCAGCTTTTGGACCGGGGAGCTGTTTTTT. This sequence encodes CASSFWTGELFF. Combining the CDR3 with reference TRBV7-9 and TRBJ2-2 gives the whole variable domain DTGVSQNPRHKITKRGQNVTFRCDPISEHNRLYWYRQTLGQGPEFLTYFQNEAQLEKSRLLSDRFSAERPKGSFSTLEIQRTEQGDSAMYLCASSFWTGELFFGEGSRLTVL.

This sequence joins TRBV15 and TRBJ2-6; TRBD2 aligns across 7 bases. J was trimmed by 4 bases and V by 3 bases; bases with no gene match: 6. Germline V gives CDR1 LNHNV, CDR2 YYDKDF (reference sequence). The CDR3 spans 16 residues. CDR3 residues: CATSRRLAAGANVLTF. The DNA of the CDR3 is TGTGCCACCAGCAGGCGACTAGCAGCCGGGGCCAACGTCCTGACTTTC.

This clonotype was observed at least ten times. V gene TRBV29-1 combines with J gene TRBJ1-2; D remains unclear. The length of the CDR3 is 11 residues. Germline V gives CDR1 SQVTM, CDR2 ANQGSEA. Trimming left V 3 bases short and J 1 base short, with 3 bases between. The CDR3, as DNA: TGCAGCGTTGACAGTAACTATGGCTACACCTTC. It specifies CSVDSNYGYTF.

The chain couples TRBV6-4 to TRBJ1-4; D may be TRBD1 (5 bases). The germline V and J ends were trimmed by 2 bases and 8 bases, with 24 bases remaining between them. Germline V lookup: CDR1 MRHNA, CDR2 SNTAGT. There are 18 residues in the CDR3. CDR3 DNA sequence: TGTGCCAGCAGTGACGGGGCGTATTTGGGCCCACATTCGGAAAAACTGTTTTTT. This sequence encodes CASSDGAYLGPHSEKLFF.

CDR3 region: CASSAYRGVEEKLFF. The CDR3 DNA reads as TGTGCCAGCAGCGCCTACAGGGGAGTGGAGGAAAAACTGTTTTTT. This chain joins TRBV27 and TRBJ1-4; TRBD1 matches 7 bases. The CDR3 spans 15 residues. Unmatched junction bases numbered 12, after V lost 6 bases and J lost 8 bases. The germline V gene has CDR1 MNHEY and CDR2 SMNVEV (reference sequence).

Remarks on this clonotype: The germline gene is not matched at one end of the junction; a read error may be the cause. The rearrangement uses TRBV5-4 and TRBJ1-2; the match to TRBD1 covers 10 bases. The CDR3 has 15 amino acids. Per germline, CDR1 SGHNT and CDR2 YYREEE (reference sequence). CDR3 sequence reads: CASSIRDRGNYGYTF. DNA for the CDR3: TGCGCCAGCAGCATCCGGGACAGGGGAAACTATGGCTACACCTTC.

The CDR3 nucleotides read TGTGCCAGCAGCCAACGAGTACAGGGGGCCGGTGAAGCTTTCTTT. Amino acid sequence: CASSQRVQGAGEAFF. The chain uses TRBV16 and TRBJ1-1; 9 nucleotides match TRBD1. This CDR3 spans 15 amino acids. In germline, CDR1 is KGHSY, CDR2 FQNENV. V was pared by 2 bases and J by 7 bases, with 8 bases of the junction left unmatched.

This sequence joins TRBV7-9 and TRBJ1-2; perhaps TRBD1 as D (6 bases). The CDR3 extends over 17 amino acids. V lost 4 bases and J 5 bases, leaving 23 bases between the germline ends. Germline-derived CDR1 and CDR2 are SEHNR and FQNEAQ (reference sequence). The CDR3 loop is CASSSGGGIPIQYGYTF. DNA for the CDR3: TGTGCCAGCAGCTCGGGGGGGGGCATTCCCATTCAGTATGGCTACACCTTC. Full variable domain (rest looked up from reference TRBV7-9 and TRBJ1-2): DTGVSQNPRHKITKRGQNVTFRCDPISEHNRLYWYRQTLGQGPEFLTYFQNEAQLEKSRLLSDRFSAERPKGSFSTLEIQRTEQGDSAMYLCASSSGGGIPIQYGYTFGSGTRLTVV.

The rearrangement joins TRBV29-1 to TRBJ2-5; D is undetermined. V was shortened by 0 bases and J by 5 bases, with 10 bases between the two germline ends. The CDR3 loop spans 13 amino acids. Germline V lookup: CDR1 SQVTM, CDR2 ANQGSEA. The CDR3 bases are TGCAGCGTTGAAGATCAATCCTGGGAGACCCAGTACTTC. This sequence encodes CSVEDQSWETQYF.

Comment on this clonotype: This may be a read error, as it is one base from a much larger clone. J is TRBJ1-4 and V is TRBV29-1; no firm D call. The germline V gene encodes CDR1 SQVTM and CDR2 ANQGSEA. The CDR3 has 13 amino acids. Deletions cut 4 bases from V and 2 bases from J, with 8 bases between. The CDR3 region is CSVVGNTNEKLFF. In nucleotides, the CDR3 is TGCAGCGTTGTGGGGAACACTAATGAAAAACTGTTTTTT. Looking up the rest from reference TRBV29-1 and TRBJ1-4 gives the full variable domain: SAVISQKPSRDICQRGTSLTIQCQVDSQVTMMFWYRQQPGQSLTLIATANQGSEATYESGFVIDKFPISRPNLTFSTLTVSNMSPEDSSIYLCSVVGNTNEKLFFGSGTQLSVL.

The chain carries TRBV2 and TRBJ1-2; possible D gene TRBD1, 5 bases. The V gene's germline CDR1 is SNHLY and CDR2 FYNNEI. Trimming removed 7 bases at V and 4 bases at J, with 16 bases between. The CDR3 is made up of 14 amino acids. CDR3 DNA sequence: TGTGCCAGCAACTTGGCCGCAGGGAGCTATGGCTACACCTTC. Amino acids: CASNLAAGSYGYTF.

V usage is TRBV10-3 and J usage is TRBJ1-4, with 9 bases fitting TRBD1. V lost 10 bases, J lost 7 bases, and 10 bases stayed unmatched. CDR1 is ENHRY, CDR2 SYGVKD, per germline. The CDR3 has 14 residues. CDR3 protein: CATTGTGLTEKLFF. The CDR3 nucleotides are TGTGCCACTACCGGGACAGGGCTCACTGAAAAACTGTTTTTT.

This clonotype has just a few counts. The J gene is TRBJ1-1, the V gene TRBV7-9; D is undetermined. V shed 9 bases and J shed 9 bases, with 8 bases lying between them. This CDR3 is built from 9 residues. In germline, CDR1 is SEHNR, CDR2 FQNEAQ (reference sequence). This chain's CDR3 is CARLLQAFF. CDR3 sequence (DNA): TGTGCCAGGTTACTCCAAGCTTTCTTT.